Following are 7 T cell receptor beta chains from one sample sequenced in a study of neurological immune-mediated disorders. One entry per CDR3 protein, called by TCRdb with MiXCR from the 5' RACE reads. The sample shows 55,000 to 70,000 distinct CDR3 sequences, approximately 4.1% of them seen only once. The sequenced sample consisted of PBMCs. Receptors originate from a man aged 25-40 years with multiple sclerosis.

This clonotype has at least ten counts. The gene calls are TRBV12-3 or TRBV12-4 and TRBJ2-1, with 7 bases fitting TRBD1. The CDR3 is 13 residues long. J gave up 7 bases and V 6 bases, and 6 bases lay outside the gene matches. CDR3 sequence (DNA): TGTGCCAGCAGCTCGACAGGGTTGAATGAGCAGTTCTTC. This sequence encodes CASSSTGLNEQFF.

Ten or more counts support this clonotype. This chain links TRBV6-5 with TRBJ2-3; perhaps TRBD1 as D (5 bases). CDR1 is MNHEY and CDR2 is SVGAGI in the germline V gene. This CDR3 comprises 14 residues. V was trimmed by 5 bases and J by 7 bases, leaving 16 bases between them. CDR3: CASSDSRGVNTQYF. As DNA, the CDR3 is TGTGCCAGCAGTGACAGTAGAGGTGTGAATACGCAGTATTTT.

This chain uses TRBV15 with TRBJ2-1; D gene ambiguous. The CDR3 length is 11 residues. In germline, CDR1 is LNHNV, CDR2 YYDKDF (reference sequence). Trimming shortened V by 6 bases and J by 7 bases, and 7 bases separated the two germline ends. CDR3 region: CATRATNEQFF. The CDR3 DNA sequence: TGTGCCACCAGGGCCACAAATGAGCAGTTCTTC.

In this sample, this clonotype turned up a few times. The chain combines TRBV25-1 with TRBJ1-2, with D perhaps matching TRBD1 (5 bases). Trimming pared 10 bases from V and 4 bases from J, leaving 19 bases between. In germline, CDR1 is MGHDK, CDR2 SYGVNS. There are 14 residues in the CDR3. The CDR3 DNA follows: TGTGCCACGGACGGGGCAGGCGAGGGCTATGGCTACACCTTC. Translated, it gives CATDGAGEGYGYTF.

This clonotype was picked up many times. The rearrangement links TRBV20-1 to TRBJ2-7; no clear D gene. Germline V CDR1 and CDR2: DFQATT, SNEGSKA (reference sequence). The CDR3 extends over 11 amino acids. Trimming stripped 0 bases from V and 4 bases from J, with 4 bases between. CDR3: CSARDQYEQYF. DNA for the CDR3: TGCAGTGCTAGAGATCAGTACGAGCAGTACTTC.

In this sample, this clonotype turned up many times. The V call is TRBV7-2, the J call TRBJ1-2; tentatively, D is TRBD1 (5 bases). The V and J ends lost 3 bases and 3 bases respectively, with 11 bases between them. Per the germline V gene, CDR1 is SGHTA and CDR2 is FQGNSA. The CDR3 contains 14 residues. The CDR3 DNA sequence: TGTGCCAGCAGCTTGGCCGGGACTGACTATGGCTACACCTTC. As protein: CASSLAGTDYGYTF.

In its sample, this clonotype was seen many times. The chain couples TRBV5-5 to TRBJ2-1; TRBD2 aligns across 8 bases. Germline V gene lookup returns CDR1 SGHKS and CDR2 YYEKEE (reference sequence). The V gene end was trimmed by 5 bases and the J gene end by 7 bases; junction bases not matched to a gene: 5. This CDR3 comprises 13 residues. The CDR3 coding sequence is TGTGCCAGCAGGTCCGGGGGGGCGAATGAGCAGTTCTTC. This sequence encodes CASRSGGANEQFF.